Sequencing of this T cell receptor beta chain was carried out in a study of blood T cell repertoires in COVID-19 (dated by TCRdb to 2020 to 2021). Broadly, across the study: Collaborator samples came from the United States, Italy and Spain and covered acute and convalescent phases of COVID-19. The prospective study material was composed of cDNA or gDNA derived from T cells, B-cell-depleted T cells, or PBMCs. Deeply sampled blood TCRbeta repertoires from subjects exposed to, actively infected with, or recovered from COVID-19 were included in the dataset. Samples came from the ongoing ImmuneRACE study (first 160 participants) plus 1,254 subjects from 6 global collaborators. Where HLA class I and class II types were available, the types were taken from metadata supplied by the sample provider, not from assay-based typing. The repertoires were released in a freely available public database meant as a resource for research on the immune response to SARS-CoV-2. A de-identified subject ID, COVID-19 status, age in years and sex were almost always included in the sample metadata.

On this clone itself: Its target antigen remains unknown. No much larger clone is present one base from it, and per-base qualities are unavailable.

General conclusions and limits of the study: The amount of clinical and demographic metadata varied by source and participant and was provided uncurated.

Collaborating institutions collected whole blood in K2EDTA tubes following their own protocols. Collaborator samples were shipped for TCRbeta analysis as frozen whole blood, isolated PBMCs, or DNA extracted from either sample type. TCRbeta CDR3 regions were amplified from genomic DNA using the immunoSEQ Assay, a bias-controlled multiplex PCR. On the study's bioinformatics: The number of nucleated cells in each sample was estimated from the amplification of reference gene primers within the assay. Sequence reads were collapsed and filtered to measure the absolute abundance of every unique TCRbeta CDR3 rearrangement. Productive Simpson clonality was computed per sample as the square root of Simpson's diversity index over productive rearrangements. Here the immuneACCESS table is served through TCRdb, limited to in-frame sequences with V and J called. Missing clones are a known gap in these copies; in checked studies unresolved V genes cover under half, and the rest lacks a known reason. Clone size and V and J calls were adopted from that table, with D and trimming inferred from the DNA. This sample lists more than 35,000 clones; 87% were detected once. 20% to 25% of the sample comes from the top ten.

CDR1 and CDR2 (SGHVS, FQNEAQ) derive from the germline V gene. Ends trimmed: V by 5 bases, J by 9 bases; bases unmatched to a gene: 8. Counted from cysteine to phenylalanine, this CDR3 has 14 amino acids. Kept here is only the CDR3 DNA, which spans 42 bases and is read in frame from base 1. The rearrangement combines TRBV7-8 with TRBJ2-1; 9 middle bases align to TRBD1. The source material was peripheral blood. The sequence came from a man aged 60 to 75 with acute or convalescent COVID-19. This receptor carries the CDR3 CASSQDRGQGEQFF. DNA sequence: TGTGCCAGCAGCCAGGACAGGGGTCAAGGTGAGCAGTTCTTC. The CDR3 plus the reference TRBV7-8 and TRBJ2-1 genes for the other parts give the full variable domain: GAGVSQSPRYKVAKRGQDVALRCDPISGHVSLFWYQQALGQGPEFLTYFQNEAQLDKSGLPSDRFFAERPEGSVSTLKIQRTQQEDSAVYLCASSQDRGQGEQFFGPGTRLTVL.